In this sample, the clone carrying this T cell receptor (beta chain) turned up a few times. The source of the sample is a study of technical replicates of blood from a handful of donors. The CDR3 spans 15 residues. Per germline, CDR1 MNHEY and CDR2 SMNVEV (reference sequence). V was pared by 3 bases and J by 6 bases, with 17 bases between. Clones were read by immunoSEQ multiplex PCR, and TCRdb kept only the in-frame ones, dropping some. This table holds some 94,000 clones, about 95% found once. The receptor was derived from a human donor in good health. Source material: T cells isolated from PBMCs. The gene calls are TRBV27 and TRBJ1-1; the D gene is possibly TRBD1 (5 bases). CDR3 sequence reads: CASSFKGHWKSEAFF. In DNA form, the CDR3 reads TGTGCCAGCAGTTTTAAAGGACACTGGAAATCTGAAGCTTTCTTT.